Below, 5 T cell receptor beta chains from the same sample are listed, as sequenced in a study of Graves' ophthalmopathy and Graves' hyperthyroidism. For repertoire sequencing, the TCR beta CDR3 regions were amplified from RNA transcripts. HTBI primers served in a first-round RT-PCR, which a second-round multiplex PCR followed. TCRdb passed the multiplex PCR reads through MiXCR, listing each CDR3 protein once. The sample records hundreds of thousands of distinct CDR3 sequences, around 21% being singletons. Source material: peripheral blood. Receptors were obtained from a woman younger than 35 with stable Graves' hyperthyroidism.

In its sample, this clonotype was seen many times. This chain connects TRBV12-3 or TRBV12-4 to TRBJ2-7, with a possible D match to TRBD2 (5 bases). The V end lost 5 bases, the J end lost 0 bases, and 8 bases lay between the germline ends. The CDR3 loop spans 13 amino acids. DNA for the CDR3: TGTGCCAGCAGTGGACTCCACTCCTACGAGCAGTACTTC. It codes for CASSGLHSYEQYF.

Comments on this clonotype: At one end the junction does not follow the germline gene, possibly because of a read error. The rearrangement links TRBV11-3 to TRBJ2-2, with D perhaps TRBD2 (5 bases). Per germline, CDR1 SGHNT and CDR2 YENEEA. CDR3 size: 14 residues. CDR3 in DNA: TGTACCAGCAGCCCTGGACTGTCGGGAGGGGAGCTGTTTTTT. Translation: CTSSPGLSGGELFF.

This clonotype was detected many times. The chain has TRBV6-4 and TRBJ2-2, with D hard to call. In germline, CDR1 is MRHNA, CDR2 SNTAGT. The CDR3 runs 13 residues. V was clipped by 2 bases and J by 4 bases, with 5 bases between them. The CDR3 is CASSDTGTGELFF. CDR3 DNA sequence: TGTGCCAGCAGTGACACGGGCACCGGGGAGCTGTTTTTT.

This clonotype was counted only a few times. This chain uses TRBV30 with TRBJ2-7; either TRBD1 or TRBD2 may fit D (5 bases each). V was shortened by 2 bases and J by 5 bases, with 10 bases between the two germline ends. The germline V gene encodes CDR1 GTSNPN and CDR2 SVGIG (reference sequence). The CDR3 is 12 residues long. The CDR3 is CAWSKLGDEQYF. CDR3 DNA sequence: TGTGCCTGGAGTAAACTAGGGGACGAGCAGTACTTC.

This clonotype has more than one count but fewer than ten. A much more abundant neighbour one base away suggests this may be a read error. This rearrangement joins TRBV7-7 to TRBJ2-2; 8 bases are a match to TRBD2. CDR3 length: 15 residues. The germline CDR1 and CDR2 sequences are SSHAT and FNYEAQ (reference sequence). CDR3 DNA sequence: TGTGCTAGCAGCTCGGGACTAGGGGGTACCGGGGAGCTGTGTTTT. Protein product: CASSSGLGGTGELCF. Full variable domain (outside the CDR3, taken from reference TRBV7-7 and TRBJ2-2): GAGVSQSPRYKVTKRGQDVTLRCDPISSHATLYWYQQALGQGPEFLTYFNYEAQPDKSGLPSDRFSAERPEGSISTLTIQRTEQRDSAMYRCASSSGLGGTGELCFGEGSRLTVL.